The text below deals with one TCR beta chain. This clone's antigen is unknown. No qualities accompany the bases; no much larger clone lies one base away. The data stem from a study of T cell changes during pregnancy in multiple sclerosis (dated by TCRdb to about 2019). Background on the whole study: Changes in the T cell repertoire over the course of pregnancy were examined in this study in women with multiple sclerosis.

The germline V gene encodes CDR1 LGHNA and CDR2 YSLEER. The CDR3 holds 13 amino acids from the cysteine to the phenylalanine. CDR3 DNA only is kept here, 39 bases in frame from base 1. V is pruned by 3 bases and J by 6 bases, leaving 2 bases of the junction without a gene match. The library was produced with the immunoSEQ multiplex PCR assay. The table comes from immuneACCESS by way of TCRdb, which keeps in-frame sequences with V and J called. Part of the clones is missing from these tables; in studies checked, under half for an unresolved V gene and the rest for unknown reasons. In all, the sample holds about 99,000 clones, and 92% of those were seen once. Of the sample, 0.75% to 0.95% falls within the top ten clones.

This clonotype was obtained from a female donor with multiple sclerosis, enrolled in a pregnancy study. The sequence is built from TRBV4-3 and TRBJ2-1; TRBD1 agrees with 7 junctional bases. The sequencing used peripheral blood, collected after pregnancy. The DNA sequence is given as TGCGCCAGCAGCCATGCAGGGGGCAATGAGCAGTTCTTC. Protein translation: CASSHAGGNEQFF.